One T cell receptor beta chain is described in this entry. In the study's own analysis: Estimates of nucleated cell counts were drawn from the amplification of reference gene primers. TCRdb's table, derived via immunoSEQ multiplex PCR, lists solely in-frame clones and lacks some. Clone size and the V and J calls come from that table; the DNA yielded D and trimming. The data contain about 130,000 clones, just over 75% of them singletons. This sample was included in a study of blood T cell repertoires in COVID-19. In the study overall: Samples representing acute and convalescent COVID-19 were sourced from the United States, Italy and Spain. In each case, the material was cDNA or gDNA derived from T cells, B-cell-depleted T cells, or PBMCs.

There are 16 residues in the CDR3. Germline CDR1 and CDR2: SGHRS and YFSETQ. The trim removed 1 base at V and 3 bases at J, leaving 3 bases unmatched. This receptor was obtained from a human donor in a cohort sampled during active COVID-19. Input material: peripheral blood. This sequence joins TRBV5-1 and TRBJ2-2; 10 bases fit TRBD1. CDR3 nucleotides: TGCGCCAGCAGCTTGTTCGGACAGGGGGACACCGGGGAGCTGTTTTTT. The encoded protein is CASSLFGQGDTGELFF.